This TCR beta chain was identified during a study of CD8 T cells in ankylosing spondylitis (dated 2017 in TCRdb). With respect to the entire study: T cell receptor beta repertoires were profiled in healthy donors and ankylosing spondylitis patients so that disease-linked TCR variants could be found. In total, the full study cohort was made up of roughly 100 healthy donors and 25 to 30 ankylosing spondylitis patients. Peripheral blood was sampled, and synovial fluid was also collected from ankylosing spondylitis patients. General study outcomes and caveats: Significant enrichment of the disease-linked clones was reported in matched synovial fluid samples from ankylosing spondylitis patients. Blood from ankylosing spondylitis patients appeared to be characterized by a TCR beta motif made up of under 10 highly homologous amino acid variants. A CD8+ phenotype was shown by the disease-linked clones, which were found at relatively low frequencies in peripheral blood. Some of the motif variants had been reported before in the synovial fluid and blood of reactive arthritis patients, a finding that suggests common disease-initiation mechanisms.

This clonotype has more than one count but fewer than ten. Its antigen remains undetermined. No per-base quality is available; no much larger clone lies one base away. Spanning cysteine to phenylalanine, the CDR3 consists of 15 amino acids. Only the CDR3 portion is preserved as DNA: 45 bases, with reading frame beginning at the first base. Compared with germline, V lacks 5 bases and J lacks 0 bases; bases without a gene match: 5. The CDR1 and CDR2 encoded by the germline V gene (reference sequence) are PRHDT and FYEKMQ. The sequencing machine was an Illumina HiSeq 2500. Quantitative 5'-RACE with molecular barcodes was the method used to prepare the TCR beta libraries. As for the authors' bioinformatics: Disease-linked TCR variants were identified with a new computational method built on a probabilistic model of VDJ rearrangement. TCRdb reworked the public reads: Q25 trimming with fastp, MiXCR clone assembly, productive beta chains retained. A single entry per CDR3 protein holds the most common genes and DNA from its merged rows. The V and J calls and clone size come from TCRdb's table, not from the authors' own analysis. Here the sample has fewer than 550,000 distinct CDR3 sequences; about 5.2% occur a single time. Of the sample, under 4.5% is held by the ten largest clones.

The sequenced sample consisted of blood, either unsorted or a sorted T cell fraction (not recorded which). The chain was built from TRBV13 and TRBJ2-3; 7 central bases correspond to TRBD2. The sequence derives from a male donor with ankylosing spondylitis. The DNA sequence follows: TGTGCCAGCAGCCAGCTAGCGGTTAGCACAGATACGCAGTATTTT. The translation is CASSQLAVSTDTQYF.